The rows below give T cell receptor beta chains drawn from one sample of a study of blood T cell repertoires in COVID-19. Measured with immunoSEQ multiplex PCR; TCRdb has only the in-frame clones, and not every one. This table holds approximately 96,000 clones, approximately 91% found once. The sequencing sample was made of peripheral blood. These receptors came from a woman at least 80 years old with acute or convalescent COVID-19. CDR3s include the opening cysteine and the closing phenylalanine or tryptophan. The D gene is left open where the match is weak. Rows give clone size only sometimes, using once, few, many, or a class for an expanded clone.

j_call clone_size d_call v_call cdr3_nt cdr3_aa
TRBJ1-1 once TRBD1 TRBV2 TGTGCCAGCAGTGGGACAGGGAGCACTGAAGCTTTCTTT CASSGTGSTEAFF
TRBJ2-1 . . TRBV11-2 TGTGCCAGCAGCTTAGCAGGGGTTGTCAATGAGCAGTTCTTC CASSLAGVVNEQFF
TRBJ2-1 . TRBD1 TRBV7-9 TGTGCCAGCAGCGTGACAGGGGGCTCCTACAATGAGCAGTTCTTC CASSVTGGSYNEQFF
TRBJ2-1 . TRBD2 TRBV9 TGTGCCAGCAGCGTAGCTATGGGGACTAGCTTCGATGAGCAGTTCTTC CASSVAMGTSFDEQFF
TRBJ2-2 . TRBD2 TRBV19 TGTGCCAGTAGGACTAGCGGGGTGAACACCGGGGAGCTGTTTTTT CASRTSGVNTGELFF
TRBJ1-1 . TRBD1 TRBV7-9 TGTGCCAGCAGCTCAACAGGGGAGACTGAAGCTTTCTTT CASSSTGETEAFF
TRBJ1-5 once . TRBV28 TGTGCCAGCAGTTTGGGTAAGGGGGGCAATCAGCCCCAGCATTTT CASSLGKGGNQPQHF
TRBJ2-1 once . TRBV30 TGTGCCTGGAGTGTTGCTAGCTGGTATAATGAGCAGTTCTTC CAWSVASWYNEQFF
TRBJ2-1 few TRBD2 TRBV29-1 TGCAGCCCATTTGGACTAGCGGAAAATGAGCAGTTCTTC CSPFGLAENEQFF
TRBJ1-2 . . TRBV4-3 TGCGCCAGCAGCCAAGATGCGGGCTTGAGGGTTGGTGGCTACACCTTC CASSQDAGLRVGGYTF
TRBJ1-2 . . TRBV18 TGTGCCAGCTCACCTCAACCATCAGGGATGACAACAGACTACACCTTC CASSPQPSGMTTDYTF
TRBJ1-2 . . TRBV12-3/TRBV12-4 TGTGCCAGCAGTATAACAGGGTTCCAGGGCTACACCTTC CASSITGFQGYTF
TRBJ1-1 . . TRBV9 TGTGCCAGCAGCGTAGGGAGCTACACTGAAGCTTTCTTT CASSVGSYTEAFF
TRBJ2-2 . TRBD1 TRBV10-3 TGTGCCATCAGGGACGAGGGACAGGGACACACCGGGGAGCTGTTTTTT CAIRDEGQGHTGELFF
TRBJ1-3 once . TRBV5-1 TGCGCCAGCAGCTTTTTAGGGGGCTCTGGAAACACCATATATTTT CASSFLGGSGNTIYF
TRBJ1-2 few . TRBV28 TGTGCCAGCAGTCCACTCCTGGACAGTAATGGCTACACCTTC CASSPLLDSNGYTF
TRBJ1-5 . . TRBV19 TGTGCCAGTAGGAAGGGGGGGACAAATCAGCCCCAGCATTTT CASRKGGTNQPQHF
TRBJ2-2 . . TRBV24-1 TGTGCCACCAGTGATCCCACAGGGCTGGACACCGGGGAGCTGTTTTTT CATSDPTGLDTGELFF
TRBJ2-1 . TRBD2 TRBV3-1/TRBV3-2 TGTGCCAGCAGCCAGAGGACTAGGAGCAATGAGCAGTTCTTC CASSQRTRSNEQFF
TRBJ2-7 . TRBD1 TRBV5-4 TGTGCCAGCAGGGATGACAGGGGAGGCGAGCAGTACTTC CASRDDRGGEQYF
TRBJ1-2 . . TRBV28 TGTGCCAGCAGGAAAGGGGTGGCTGGCTACACCTTC CASRKGVAGYTF
TRBJ1-5 . . TRBV30 TGTGCCTGGAGTGACAGCCAGAGCAATCAGCCCCAGCATTTT CAWSDSQSNQPQHF
TRBJ2-3 . TRBD2 TRBV4-2 TGTGCCAGCAGCCAACACCTCGGTCTTCGACTAGCGGGGGGGCCTGACACAGATACGCAGTATTTT CASSQHLGLRLAGGPDTDTQYF
TRBJ1-5 . TRBD1 TRBV5-8 TGTGCCAGCAGCTTGTACAGGGGAATTGATCAGCCCCAGCATTTT CASSLYRGIDQPQHF
TRBJ1-1 . TRBD1 TRBV7-2 TGTGCCAGCAGCTTAAGGCAGGGGGCGGCTACTTTCTTT CASSLRQGAATFF
TRBJ1-4 once TRBD1 TRBV4-1 TGCGCCAGCAGCCAAGATGGGACAGGGCATGAAAAACTGTTTTTT CASSQDGTGHEKLFF
TRBJ1-4 . . TRBV5-4 TGTGCCAGCAGCTACGACAGAGGTGATATACGAGAAAAACTGTTTTTT CASSYDRGDIREKLFF
TRBJ1-2 . TRBD1 TRBV6-5 TGTGCCAGCAGGGGGACAGCTAACTATGGCTACACCTTC CASRGTANYGYTF
TRBJ1-4 once . TRBV29-1 TGCAGCGTTGCTGCGGGGATTCATGAAAAACTGTTTTTT CSVAAGIHEKLFF
TRBJ1-5 . . TRBV7-8 TGTGCCAGCAGCTTAGGGAGCGGCAATCAGCCCCAGCATTTT CASSLGSGNQPQHF
TRBJ1-5 . TRBD1 TRBV7-8 TGTGCCAGCAGCTTAGTTATGGGACAGGCACAGCAGCCCCAGCATTTT CASSLVMGQAQQPQHF
TRBJ2-1 . . TRBV5-4 TGTGCCAGCAGACCCCTCCTAGGAGGCAATGAGCAGTTCTTC CASRPLLGGNEQFF
TRBJ2-5 . TRBD2 TRBV18 TGTGCCAGCTCGCCTGGGAGCGGGACCGAAGAGACCCAGTACTTC CASSPGSGTEETQYF
TRBJ2-6 . . TRBV4-2 TGTGCCAGCAGCCTCGGTACCGATCGGGGAGCCGGGGCCAACGTCCTGACTTTC CASSLGTDRGAGANVLTF
TRBJ2-5 . TRBD2 TRBV5-4 TGTGCCAGCAGCTCACGGGGGGACCAAGAGACCCAGTACTTC CASSSRGDQETQYF
TRBJ2-7 . TRBD1 TRBV28 TGTGCCAGCAGACGGACAGGGGGGAGGGGCTCCTACGAGCAGTACTTC CASRRTGGRGSYEQYF
TRBJ1-2 . . TRBV5-1 TGCGCCAGCAGCAGGGGGGGTAACTATGGCTACACCTTC CASSRGGNYGYTF
TRBJ2-6 . . TRBV18 TGTGCCAGCTCACCATTCGGCGGCGGCACGGGGGCCAACGTCCTGACTTTC CASSPFGGGTGANVLTF
TRBJ2-2 . TRBD1 TRBV12-5 TGTGCTAGTGGCTCGGGACAGAAGAACACCGGGGAGCTGTTTTTT CASGSGQKNTGELFF
TRBJ2-5 . TRBD2 TRBV30 TGTGCCTGGAGTCTAGCGGGGTTTAGTAAGCCCCAGTACTTC CAWSLAGFSKPQYF
TRBJ2-4 . TRBD2 TRBV3-1/TRBV3-2 TGTGCCAGCAGCCAAGGGTGGAGCGGGGAAGCTCAGTACTTC CASSQGWSGEAQYF
TRBJ2-5 once TRBD1 TRBV27 TGTGCCAGCAGTGCCTACAGGGGGCGCATATCACTAGAGACCCAGTACTTC CASSAYRGRISLETQYF